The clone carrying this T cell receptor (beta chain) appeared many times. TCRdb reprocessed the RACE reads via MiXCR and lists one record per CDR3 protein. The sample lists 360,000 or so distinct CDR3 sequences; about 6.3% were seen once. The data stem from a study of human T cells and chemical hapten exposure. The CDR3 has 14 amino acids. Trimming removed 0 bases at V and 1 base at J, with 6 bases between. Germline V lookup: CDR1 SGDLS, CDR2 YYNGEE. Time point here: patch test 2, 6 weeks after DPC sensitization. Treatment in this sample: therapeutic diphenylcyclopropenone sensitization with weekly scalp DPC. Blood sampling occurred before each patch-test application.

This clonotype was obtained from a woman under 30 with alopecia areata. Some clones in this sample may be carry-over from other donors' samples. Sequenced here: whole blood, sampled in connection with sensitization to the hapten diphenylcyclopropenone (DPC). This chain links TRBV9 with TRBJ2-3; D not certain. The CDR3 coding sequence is TGTGCCAGCAGCGTAGATCACGGCACAGATACGCAGTATTTT. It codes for CASSVDHGTDTQYF.